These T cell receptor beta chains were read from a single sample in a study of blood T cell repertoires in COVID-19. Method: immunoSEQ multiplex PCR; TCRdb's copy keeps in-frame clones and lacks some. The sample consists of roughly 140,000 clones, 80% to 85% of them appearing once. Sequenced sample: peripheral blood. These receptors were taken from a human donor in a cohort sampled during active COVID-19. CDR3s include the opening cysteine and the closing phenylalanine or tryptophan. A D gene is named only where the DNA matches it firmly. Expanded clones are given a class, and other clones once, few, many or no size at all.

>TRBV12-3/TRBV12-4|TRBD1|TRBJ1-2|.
TGTGCCAGCAGGAAGGACAGGAACTATGGCTACACCTTC
CASRKDRNYGYTF
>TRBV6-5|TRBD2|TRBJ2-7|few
TGTGCCAGCAGTTACCCGGGACTAGCTTCCCACGAGCAGTACTTC
CASSYPGLASHEQYF
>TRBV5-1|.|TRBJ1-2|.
TGCGCCAGCAACGAAGGTACAGACCTTTATGGCTACACCTTC
CASNEGTDLYGYTF
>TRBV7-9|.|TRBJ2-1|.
TGTGCCAGCAGCTTAGCGGCCCAAATCCTCTCCTACAATGAGCAGTTCTTC
CASSLAAQILSYNEQFF
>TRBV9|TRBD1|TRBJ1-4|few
TGTGCCAGCAGCCCTAAACAGGGGGCGGCTAATGAAAAACTGTTTTTT
CASSPKQGAANEKLFF
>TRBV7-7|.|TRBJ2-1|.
TGTGCCAGCAGCCGTGGGGCAGGAGCCTACAATGAGCAGTTCTTC
CASSRGAGAYNEQFF
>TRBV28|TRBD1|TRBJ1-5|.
TGTGCCAGCAGTCCCCGGGACAGGGGAAATCAGCCCCAGCATTTT
CASSPRDRGNQPQHF
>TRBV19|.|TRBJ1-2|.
TGTGCCAGTAGTATAGCAGTGGACACTGGCGATGGCTACACCTTC
CASSIAVDTGDGYTF
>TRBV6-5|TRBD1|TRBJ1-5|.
TGTGCCAGCAGTTACGGGTCAGGGGGTCAGCCCCAGCATTTT
CASSYGSGGQPQHF
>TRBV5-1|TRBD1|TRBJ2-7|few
TGCGCCAGCAGCCCCAGACAGGGGGCGTACGAGCAGTACTTC
CASSPRQGAYEQYF
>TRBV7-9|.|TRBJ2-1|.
TGTGCCAGCAGCTTCCGGGGGTCTTCCTACAATGAGCAGTTCTTC
CASSFRGSSYNEQFF
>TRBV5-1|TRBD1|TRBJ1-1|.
TGCGCCAGCAGCGGACAGGGACCGAACACTGAAGCTTTCTTT
CASSGQGPNTEAFF
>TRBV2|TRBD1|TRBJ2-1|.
TGTGCCAGCAGAGGGACGGGACAGGGGGGGTACAATGAGCAGTTCTTC
CASRGTGQGGYNEQFF
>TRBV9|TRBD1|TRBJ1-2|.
TGTGCCAGCAGCTTGACAGGGCCCTATGGCTACACCTTC
CASSLTGPYGYTF
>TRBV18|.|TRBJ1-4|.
TGTGCCAGCTCACCACCGGGGGGGGGCAAACTGTTTTTT
CASSPPGGGKLFF
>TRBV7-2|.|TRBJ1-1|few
TGTGCCAGCAGCCCCGGACACCACGGCGCTGAAGCTTTCTTT
CASSPGHHGAEAFF
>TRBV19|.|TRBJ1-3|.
TGTGCCAGTAGACAGGAGCCGAACACCATATATTTT
CASRQEPNTIYF
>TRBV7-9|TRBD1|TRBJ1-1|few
TGTGCCAGCAGCCCATACGCCGGACAGGGCATGAACACTGAAGCTTTCTTT
CASSPYAGQGMNTEAFF
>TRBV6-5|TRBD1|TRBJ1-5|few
TGTGCCAGCAGGGTCCGGGACAGACCACAATCCCAGCATTTT
CASRVRDRPQSQHF
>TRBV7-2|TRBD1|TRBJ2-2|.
TGTGCCAGCAGCGCGACGTGGACAGGGGAAAAGGGGAACACCGGGGAGCTGTTTTTT
CASSATWTGEKGNTGELFF
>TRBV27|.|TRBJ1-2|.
TGTGCCAGCAGAGGCAGCGGCTATGGCTACACCTTC
CASRGSGYGYTF
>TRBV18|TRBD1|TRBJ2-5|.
TGTGCCAGCTCACCACCGAACAGGGGAGAGAAAGAGACCCAGTACTTC
CASSPPNRGEKETQYF
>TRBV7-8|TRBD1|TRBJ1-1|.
TGTGCCAGCAGCTACCCCCGGGACAGGGGGCGGACTGAAGCTTTCTTT
CASSYPRDRGRTEAFF
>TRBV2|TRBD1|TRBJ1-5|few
TGTGCCAGCAGTGCGGGGACAGGGGCTTATTATAGCAATCAGCCCCAGCATTTT
CASSAGTGAYYSNQPQHF
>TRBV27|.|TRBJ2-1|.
TGTGCCAGCAGTTCCCCCCAAAACAATGAGCAGTTCTTC
CASSSPQNNEQFF
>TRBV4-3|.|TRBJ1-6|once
TGCGCCAGCAGCCAAGAGGAGTATAATTCACCCCTCCACTTT
CASSQEEYNSPLHF
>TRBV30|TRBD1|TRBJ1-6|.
TGTGCCTGGGGACAGGATAATTCACCCCTCCACTTT
CAWGQDNSPLHF
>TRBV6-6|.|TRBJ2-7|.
TGTGCCAGCAGTTACTCAGGAGTCTCCTACGAGCAGTACTTC
CASSYSGVSYEQYF
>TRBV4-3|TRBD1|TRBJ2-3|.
TGCGCCAGCAGCCTAAGGACAGGGGGCGTCAGGGATACGCAGTATTTT
CASSLRTGGVRDTQYF
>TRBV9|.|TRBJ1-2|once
TGTGCCAGCAGCGCTGAGTTATATGGCTACACCTTC
CASSAELYGYTF
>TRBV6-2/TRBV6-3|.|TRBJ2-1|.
TGTGCCAGCAGTCGTAGGGGGGGTGAGCAGTTCTTC
CASSRRGGEQFF
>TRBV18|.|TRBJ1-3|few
TGTGCCAGCTCACCCTATATCTCCTCTGGAAACACCATATATTTT
CASSPYISSGNTIYF
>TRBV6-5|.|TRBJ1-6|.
TGTGCCAGCAGCCGAGTGGGGGGTCCCAATTCACCCCTCCACTTT
CASSRVGGPNSPLHF
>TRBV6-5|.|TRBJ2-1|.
TGTGCCAGCAGTTACTCAAGTCAGGGCAATGAGCAGTTCTTC
CASSYSSQGNEQFF
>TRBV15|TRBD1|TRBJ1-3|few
TGTGCCACCAGCAGAGATAGCAGGGGGAACACCATATATTTT
CATSRDSRGNTIYF
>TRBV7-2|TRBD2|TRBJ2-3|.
TGTGCCAGCAGCTTTAGCGGGGGCCCTAGCACAGATACGCAGTATTTT
CASSFSGGPSTDTQYF
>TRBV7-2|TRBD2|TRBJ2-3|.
TGTGCCAGCAGCTTGGGACTAGCTCAGGCAGATACGCAGTATTTT
CASSLGLAQADTQYF
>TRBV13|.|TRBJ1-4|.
TGTGCCAGCAGCTTACGCAGGGATGATGAAAAACTGTTTTTT
CASSLRRDDEKLFF
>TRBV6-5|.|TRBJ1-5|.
TGTGCCAGCAGTTACTCATGGTCGGGCAATCAGCCCCAGCATTTT
CASSYSWSGNQPQHF
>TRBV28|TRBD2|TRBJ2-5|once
TGTGCCAGCAGCCCCACCGTAGCGGGGGGAAGCGAGACCCAGTACTTC
CASSPTVAGGSETQYF
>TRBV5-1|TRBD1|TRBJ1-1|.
TGCGCCAGCAGCGACCGGACAGGGGGCACTGAAGCTTTCTTT
CASSDRTGGTEAFF
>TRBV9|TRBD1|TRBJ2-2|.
TGTGCCAGCAGCCGGACAGGCAACACCGGGGAGCTGTTTTTT
CASSRTGNTGELFF
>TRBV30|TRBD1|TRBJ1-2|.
TGTGCCTGGAGCGAAGGGGCAGGGGGTTGGTATGGCTACACCTTC
CAWSEGAGGWYGYTF